Listed below are T cell receptor beta chains from one sample, sequenced in a study of shared clonotypes between healthy human individuals. This table comes from immunoSEQ multiplex PCR, and its TCRdb copy is limited to in-frame clones, with some not included. Among nearly 600,000 clones, around 95% were seen once, and the ten largest hold about 0.11%. The sample consisted of naive CD8+ T cells sorted from blood. The receptors derive from a young woman in good health. Each CDR3 is given with its conserved first and last residue. A D gene is named only where the DNA matches it firmly. A row's size may be missing; if present it is once, few, many or a size class.

D: TRBD2; V: TRBV6-1; size: NA; J: TRBJ2-7; DNA: TGTGCCAGCAGTGAAGCCACTAGCGGGGGCTACGAGCAGTACTTC; CDR3: CASSEATSGGYEQYF
D: TRBD1; V: TRBV7-9; size: NA; J: TRBJ1-4; DNA: TGTGCCAGCAGCCCACGGACAGGCCGAGATGAAAAACTGTTTTTT; CDR3: CASSPRTGRDEKLFF
D: TRBD2; V: TRBV11-2; size: NA; J: TRBJ2-3; DNA: TGTGCCAGCAGCTCTAAGACTAGCGGAAGGGGGACAGATACGCAGTATTTT; CDR3: CASSSKTSGRGTDTQYF
D: NA; V: TRBV28; size: NA; J: TRBJ1-6; DNA: TGTGCCAGCAGTTTATTGTCCGAATACTCACCCCTCCACTTT; CDR3: CASSLLSEYSPLHF
D: TRBD2; V: TRBV27; size: NA; J: TRBJ2-7; DNA: TGTGCCAGCAGTTTAATAGCGGGGACCACCGAGCAGTACTTC; CDR3: CASSLIAGTTEQYF
D: NA; V: TRBV11-2; size: once; J: TRBJ2-7; DNA: TGTGCCAGCAGCCAACTACTTCCCCTCGGACACGAGCAGTACTTC; CDR3: CASSQLLPLGHEQYF
D: TRBD2; V: TRBV27; size: NA; J: TRBJ2-7; DNA: TGTGCCAGCAGTTGGGGAGCGGGAGCCCACCGGGAGCAGTACTTC; CDR3: CASSWGAGAHREQYF
D: TRBD1; V: TRBV5-4; size: NA; J: TRBJ2-5; DNA: TGTGCCAGCAGCTCACCCGACCTAGGGGGCTCCGGCGAGACCCAGTACTTC; CDR3: CASSSPDLGGSGETQYF
D: NA; V: TRBV27; size: NA; J: TRBJ1-1; DNA: TGTGCCAGCAGTCTCAGGACCGCGAACACTGAAGCTTTCTTT; CDR3: CASSLRTANTEAFF
D: NA; V: TRBV18; size: few; J: TRBJ1-2; DNA: TGTGCCAACCAATATTTTCACTTC; CDR3: CANQYFHF
D: NA; V: TRBV6-6; size: NA; J: TRBJ1-5; DNA: TGTGCCAGCAGCCCAAGAGTGGGCAATCAGCCCCAGCATTTT; CDR3: CASSPRVGNQPQHF
D: TRBD2; V: TRBV4-1; size: once; J: TRBJ2-7; DNA: TGCGCCAGCAGCCTCGGGACTAGCGGGAGTTACGAGCAGTACTTC; CDR3: CASSLGTSGSYEQYF
D: NA; V: TRBV5-6; size: NA; J: TRBJ1-4; DNA: TGTGCCAGCAGCTTGGGGGGCGCCACTCAACTGTTTTTT; CDR3: CASSLGGATQLFF
D: NA; V: TRBV27; size: NA; J: TRBJ2-1; DNA: TGTGCCAGCAAATCGGGGTCCTACAATGAGCAGTTCTTC; CDR3: CASKSGSYNEQFF
D: NA; V: TRBV28; size: NA; J: TRBJ2-2; DNA: TGTGCCAGCAGCCTCGATACCGGGGAGCTGTTTTTT; CDR3: CASSLDTGELFF
D: NA; V: TRBV19; size: NA; J: TRBJ1-1; DNA: TGTGCCAGTAGTCCCCGGACAGTAATGAACACTGAAGCTTTCTTT; CDR3: CASSPRTVMNTEAFF
D: NA; V: TRBV9; size: NA; J: TRBJ2-4; DNA: TGTGCCAGCAGCCCGCAGGGACTAGCCAAAAACATTCAGTACTTC; CDR3: CASSPQGLAKNIQYF
D: NA; V: TRBV9; size: NA; J: TRBJ1-1; DNA: TGTGCCAGCAGCGTAGAAGGGACGAACACTGAAGCTTTCTTT; CDR3: CASSVEGTNTEAFF
D: TRBD1; V: TRBV28; size: NA; J: TRBJ2-7; DNA: TGTGCCAGCAACTATGGGGACAGGGGGTACGAGCAGTACTTC; CDR3: CASNYGDRGYEQYF
D: NA; V: TRBV14; size: NA; J: TRBJ2-2; DNA: TGTGCCAGCAGCCCCTTAGGAGGGCTTGGGGAGCTGTTTTTT; CDR3: CASSPLGGLGELFF
D: TRBD2; V: TRBV7-6; size: NA; J: TRBJ2-2; DNA: TGTGCCAGCACTCTACTCGTAGCGGGAGGGCCCGGAACCGGGGAGCTGTTTTTT; CDR3: CASTLLVAGGPGTGELFF
D: TRBD2; V: TRBV7-3; size: NA; J: TRBJ2-7; DNA: TGTGCCAGCAGCCTAACGGGGGGAAACCACGAGCAGTACTTC; CDR3: CASSLTGGNHEQYF
D: NA; V: TRBV11-3; size: NA; J: TRBJ2-7; DNA: TGTGCCAGCAGCTTAACAGGTACCTACGAGCAGTACTTC; CDR3: CASSLTGTYEQYF
D: NA; V: TRBV6-1; size: NA; J: TRBJ2-7; DNA: TGTGCCAGCAGGGGGTTCTACGAGCAGTACTTC; CDR3: CASRGFYEQYF
D: TRBD2; V: TRBV30; size: NA; J: TRBJ2-3; DNA: TGTGCCTGGGAACCGGGACTAGCGGGAGATACGCAGTATTTT; CDR3: CAWEPGLAGDTQYF
D: TRBD2; V: TRBV7-9; size: NA; J: TRBJ2-5; DNA: TGTGCCAGCAGCTTAGTAACTAGCGGGAGGTCGGAGACCCAGTACTTC; CDR3: CASSLVTSGRSETQYF
D: NA; V: TRBV25-1; size: NA; J: TRBJ2-1; DNA: TGTGCCAGCAGTCAAGGGAGCAGTTTATATGAGCAGTTCTTC; CDR3: CASSQGSSLYEQFF
D: NA; V: TRBV27; size: NA; J: TRBJ2-7; DNA: TGTGCCAGCAGAGGGGCAGACCGCAGGTCCTACGAGCAGTACTTC; CDR3: CASRGADRRSYEQYF
D: NA; V: TRBV7-8; size: NA; J: TRBJ2-7; DNA: TGTGCCAGCAGCTTAGCGAAGTCCTACGAGCAGTACTTC; CDR3: CASSLAKSYEQYF
D: TRBD2; V: TRBV7-8; size: NA; J: TRBJ2-1; DNA: TGTGCCAGCAGCAAGGGACTAGCGGGAGGGATCGCCTCCTACAATGAGCAGTTCTTC; CDR3: CASSKGLAGGIASYNEQFF
D: NA; V: TRBV7-8; size: NA; J: TRBJ1-2; DNA: TGTGCCAGCAGCTTAGAAAGTACAGGGTACTATGGCTACACCTTC; CDR3: CASSLESTGYYGYTF
D: NA; V: TRBV27; size: NA; J: TRBJ1-1; DNA: TGTGCCAGCAGTAACAGGGTGGGAGCTTTCTTT; CDR3: CASSNRVGAFF
D: NA; V: TRBV5-1; size: NA; J: TRBJ2-7; DNA: TGCGCCAGCAGCTTGGCCGGCACGCACCGGCGCTACGAGCAGTACTTC; CDR3: CASSLAGTHRRYEQYF
D: NA; V: TRBV19; size: NA; J: TRBJ2-7; DNA: TGTGCCAGTAGTATGTATGGCGGACCTGCCTACGAACAGTACTTC; CDR3: CASSMYGGPAYEQYF
D: TRBD1; V: TRBV19; size: NA; J: TRBJ1-5; DNA: TGTGCCAGTCAGGGGAGGGACAGTTATAGCAATCAGCCCCAGCATTTT; CDR3: CASQGRDSYSNQPQHF
D: NA; V: TRBV10-3; size: NA; J: TRBJ1-2; DNA: TGTGCCATCAGCGCTAGCCTCGGGGGCTATGGCTACACCTTC; CDR3: CAISASLGGYGYTF
D: TRBD2; V: TRBV6-5; size: NA; J: TRBJ2-7; DNA: TGTGCCAGCACCTCCGGGGGGGTCGAGCAGTACTTC; CDR3: CASTSGGVEQYF
D: NA; V: TRBV13; size: NA; J: TRBJ1-5; DNA: TGTGCCAGCAGCCCAGGGCTGAATCAGCCCCAGCATTTT; CDR3: CASSPGLNQPQHF
D: NA; V: TRBV30; size: NA; J: TRBJ2-1; DNA: TGTGCCTGGAGTGTAATGGCGCATTACAATGAGCAGTTCTTC; CDR3: CAWSVMAHYNEQFF
D: NA; V: TRBV11-2; size: NA; J: TRBJ2-7; DNA: TGTGCCAGCAGCTACGGACGGGACTCCTACGAGCAGTACTTC; CDR3: CASSYGRDSYEQYF
D: NA; V: TRBV5-4; size: NA; J: TRBJ1-2; DNA: TGTGCCAGCAGCTTGGAGAGACGGGGCTATGGCTACACCTTC; CDR3: CASSLERRGYGYTF
D: NA; V: TRBV11-3; size: NA; J: TRBJ2-3; DNA: TGTGCCAGCAGCCTTCTACTGGCGGGGATGTCAGATACGCAGTATTTT; CDR3: CASSLLLAGMSDTQYF
D: NA; V: TRBV19; size: NA; J: TRBJ1-1; DNA: TGTGCCAGTAGTGCCCTGACAGCAGAAATGAACACTGAAGCTTTCTTT; CDR3: CASSALTAEMNTEAFF
D: NA; V: TRBV6-1; size: NA; J: TRBJ2-2; DNA: TGTGCCAGCAGTGACCCACCGCTTGGGAAAACCGGGGAGCTGTTTTTT; CDR3: CASSDPPLGKTGELFF
D: NA; V: TRBV7-9; size: NA; J: TRBJ2-2; DNA: TGTGCCAGCAGCATTACAGACAGTTCCGGGGAGCTGTTTTTT; CDR3: CASSITDSSGELFF
D: NA; V: TRBV5-6; size: NA; J: TRBJ1-6; DNA: TGTGCCAGCAGCTTGGTTAATTCACCCCTCCACTTT; CDR3: CASSLVNSPLHF
D: NA; V: TRBV9; size: NA; J: TRBJ2-7; DNA: TGTGCCAGCAGCGTAGATCCGACCACTCTAGCATTGTACGAGCAGTACTTC; CDR3: CASSVDPTTLALYEQYF
D: TRBD2; V: TRBV4-1; size: NA; J: TRBJ2-5; DNA: TGCGCCAGCAGCCAGACTAGCGGGGGGCAAGAGACCCAGTACTTC; CDR3: CASSQTSGGQETQYF
D: NA; V: TRBV7-3; size: NA; J: TRBJ1-3; DNA: TGTGCCAGCAGTACCCACTCTGGAAACACCATATATTTT; CDR3: CASSTHSGNTIYF
D: NA; V: TRBV6-5; size: NA; J: TRBJ2-5; DNA: TGTGCCAGCACAGAGCCGCGTAGTAAGACCCAGTACTTC; CDR3: CASTEPRSKTQYF
D: NA; V: TRBV6-1; size: NA; J: TRBJ2-5; DNA: TGTGCCACTCACCGGGCGGAGACCCAGTACTTC; CDR3: CATHRAETQYF
D: TRBD1; V: TRBV4-1; size: NA; J: TRBJ2-3; DNA: TGCGCCAGCAGCCTACAGGGGACAGATACGCAGTATTTT; CDR3: CASSLQGTDTQYF
D: NA; V: TRBV9; size: NA; J: TRBJ2-7; DNA: TGTGCCAGCAGCGAGGGAGACAGTTTGACCTACGAGCAGTACTTC; CDR3: CASSEGDSLTYEQYF
D: TRBD2; V: TRBV15; size: NA; J: TRBJ2-1; DNA: TGTGCCACCAGCAGAGATGATGGGCCCACTAGCGGGCTCTACAATGAGCAGTTCTTC; CDR3: CATSRDDGPTSGLYNEQFF